Below are 10 T cell receptor beta chains sequenced from a single sample in a study of blood T cell repertoires in COVID-19. TCRdb's table, derived via immunoSEQ multiplex PCR, lists solely in-frame clones and lacks some. The repertoire holds approximately 250,000 clones, with 84% as singletons. The specimen was peripheral blood. These receptor sequences come from a human donor in a cohort sampled during active COVID-19.

The chain carries TRBV28 and TRBJ1-1; D not certain. V dropped 7 bases and J dropped 2 bases, with 5 bases sitting between them. The CDR3 is 11 amino acids. From germline, CDR1 is MDHEN and CDR2 SYDVKM. The CDR3 loop reads CASTLNTEAFF. Here the CDR3 DNA reads TGTGCCAGCACCCTAAACACTGAAGCTTTCTTT.

This clone came up a few times. The CDR3 protein is CASSAGLAGGGDEQFF. Here the CDR3 DNA reads TGTGCCAGCAGCGCGGGACTAGCGGGAGGAGGCGATGAGCAGTTCTTC. The chain carries TRBV5-4 and TRBJ2-1, with 15 nucleotides matching TRBD2. The germline gives CDR1 SGHNT, CDR2 YYREEE (reference sequence). The V and J ends lost 4 bases and 8 bases, in that order; junction bases with no gene match: 7. The CDR3 is 16 amino acids.

About this clone itself: A clone one base away is much larger, so this may be a read error. V and J are TRBV5-5 and TRBJ2-3; 8 bases match TRBD2. V lost 2 bases and J lost 0; bases outside the gene matches: 2. This CDR3 region has 15 residues. The V gene's germline CDR1 is SGHKS and CDR2 YYEKEE (reference sequence). CDR3 residues: CASSLAGASTDTQYF. In DNA, the CDR3 is TGTGCCAGCAGCTTAGCGGGGGCTAGCACAGATACGCAGTATTTT. Combining the CDR3 with reference TRBV5-5 and TRBJ2-3 gives the whole variable domain DAGVTQSPTHLIKTRGQQVTLRCSPISGHKSVSWYQQVLGQGPQFIFQYYEKEERGRGNFPDRFSARQFPNYSSELNVNALLLGDSALYLCASSLAGASTDTQYFGPGTRLTVL.

The chain employs TRBV18 and TRBJ2-5; no definite D call. V lost 3 bases, J lost 4 bases, and 15 bases lay in between. From germline, CDR1 is KGHSH and CDR2 LQKENI. The CDR3 contains 15 residues. This chain's CDR3 is CASSPEPGQIETQYF. The CDR3 bases are TGTGCCAGCTCACCGGAACCGGGTCAAATAGAGACCCAGTACTTC. Using reference TRBV18 and TRBJ2-5 for the parts outside the CDR3, the full variable domain is NAGVMQNPRHLVRRRGQEARLRCSPMKGHSHVYWYRQLPEEGLKFMVYLQKENIIDESGMPKERFSAEFPKEGPSILRIQQVVRGDSAAYFCASSPEPGQIETQYFGPGTRLLVL.

The chain uses TRBV5-5 and TRBJ2-6, with D perhaps matching TRBD1 (6 bases). The V gene lost 2 bases and the J gene lost 4 bases, with 13 bases spanning the gap. Looked up from germline, CDR1 is SGHKS and CDR2 is YYEKEE (reference sequence). The CDR3 has 16 residues. The CDR3 DNA sequence: TGTGCCAGCAGCTTCAGGGGATCGGTGGGGGCCAACGTCCTGACTTTC. Protein product: CASSFRGSVGANVLTF.

The V gene is TRBV4-1, the J gene TRBJ2-3, with 13 bases matching TRBD2. J lost 5 bases, V lost 3 bases, and 5 bases had no gene match. The CDR3 length is 16 residues. Germline values: CDR1 MGHRA, CDR2 YSYEKL. The CDR3 sequence is CASSHRLAGGRDTQYF. DNA for the CDR3: TGCGCCAGCAGCCATAGACTAGCGGGAGGTAGAGATACGCAGTATTTT.

This clone appeared a single time. In nucleotides, the CDR3 is TGTGCCAGCAGCTCCCGCGGTGGGGGGAGAGGGGGCACAGATACGCAGTATTTT. This codes for CASSSRGGGRGGTDTQYF. The chain links TRBV7-9 to TRBJ2-3, with D possibly being TRBD2 (6 bases). The ends were cut back, 4 bases at V and 1 base at J, with 21 bases in the middle. This CDR3 is built from 18 residues. Germline V gene lookup returns CDR1 SEHNR and CDR2 FQNEAQ (reference sequence).

V usage is TRBV6-1 and J usage is TRBJ1-1, with D possibly TRBD1 on 5 matching bases. V was cut by 2 bases and J by 4 bases, with 17 bases left in between. This CDR3 spans 16 amino acids. The germline V gene has CDR1 MNHNS and CDR2 SASEGT. CDR3 nucleotide sequence: TGTGCCAGCAGTGAAATGTCGCATGGGGCAGGCACTGAAGCTTTCTTT. Its translation is CASSEMSHGAGTEAFF.

This clone has a single count. The chain recombines TRBV5-1 with TRBJ2-1; D perhaps matches TRBD2 (6 bases). From germline, CDR1 is SGHRS and CDR2 YFSETQ. This CDR3 has 17 amino acids. Trimming stripped 2 bases from V and 2 bases from J, with 17 bases between. Here the CDR3 reads CASSFYFGGGPYNEQFF. CDR3 DNA: TGCGCCAGCAGCTTTTATTTCGGGGGAGGCCCCTACAATGAGCAGTTCTTC.

The V gene is TRBV6-2 or TRBV6-3, the J gene TRBJ1-1; 7 bases align to TRBD1. The CDR3 covers 14 residues. The germline CDR1 and CDR2 sequences are MNHEY and SVGEGT. With 2 bases clipped from V and 4 bases from J, the junction kept 4 bases outside the gene matches. CDR3 sequence (DNA): TGTGCCAGCAGTTACGACGCAGGGGGCACTGAAGCTTTCTTT. Translation gives CASSYDAGGTEAFF.